This T cell receptor beta chain was identified during a study of blood T cell repertoires in COVID-19. The wider study: Specimens from acute and convalescent COVID-19 originated in the United States, Italy and Spain.

Methods used by the authors: Using reference gene primer amplification, nucleated cell counts were estimated. TCRdb's table, derived via immunoSEQ multiplex PCR, lists solely in-frame clones and lacks some. That table gives V, J and clone size, and the DNA gave D and trimming. The data hold over 130,000 clones, with around 78% observed a single time. Only a few counts were recorded for this clone. From germline, CDR1 is SGHTA and CDR2 FQGNSA. This CDR3 is 17 amino acids long. V was cut by 4 bases and J by 1 base, with 16 bases left in between. The chain links TRBV7-2 to TRBJ2-2, with D perhaps matching TRBD1 (5 bases). This receptor was identified in a woman older than 75 with active or convalescent COVID-19. The sequenced material came from peripheral blood. CDR3 loop: CASSYGHRAGNTGELFF. CDR3 nucleotide sequence: TGTGCCAGCAGCTACGGACATCGGGCAGGGAACACCGGGGAGCTGTTTTTT.